This T cell receptor beta chain was identified during a study of graft-versus-host responses after intestinal transplantation. Overall study: Anti-thymocyte globulin induction, then tacrolimus and steroids for roughly 3 years, went to all recipients.

This table comes from immunoSEQ multiplex PCR, and its TCRdb copy is limited to in-frame clones, with some not included. The top ten clones hold roughly 0.24% of a sample with more than 90,000 clones, approximately 94% of them seen once. CDR3 length equals 14 residues. Germline V lookup: CDR1 MNHNY, CDR2 SVGAGI (reference sequence). V lost 6 bases to trimming and J lost 4 bases; unmatched junction nucleotides: 8. Regarding the study as a whole: In recipient marrow, GvH clones were found, and some appeared first in ileum or blood. Early post-transplant HvG declines showed an association with peak circulating GvH clone levels.

For this clone: The antigen is not known.

The receptor comes from a human donor who was the organ donor for an intestinal transplant. Here the sequenced sample was unstimulated CD4+ T cells sorted from spleen or lymph node cells, taken before transplant. The chain couples TRBV6-6 to TRBJ1-1; 7 bases map to TRBD1. CDR3 loop: CASSSVTGSTEAFF. In DNA form, the CDR3 reads TGTGCCAGCAGCTCGGTGACAGGGAGCACTGAAGCTTTCTTT.